These 29 T cell receptor beta chains originate from one sample sequenced in a study of T-cell reconstitution after alpha-beta-depleted transplantation in children. Library preparation (for TCRbeta) was performed with unique molecular identifiers. MiXCR, run by TCRdb on the PCR reads, gives a single entry per CDR3 protein. This repertoire shows around 490,000 distinct CDR3 sequences, 11% found once; its top ten account for 12% to 15%. Sequenced here: PBMCs, mostly from graft donor cells, sampled 180 days after TCRalphabeta/CD19-depleted stem cell transplant. The receptor source for this set is a female patient aged 2-10 years who had a stem cell transplant for aplastic anemia, so the T cells may come from the graft donor.

This clonotype turned up a few times. The J gene is TRBJ2-7, the V gene TRBV4-3; TRBD2 might be the D (5 bases). V lost 4 bases and J lost 0, with 10 bases in between. CDR1 and CDR2 (germline): LGHNA, YSLEER. This CDR3 spans 14 amino acids. This CDR3 is CASSPVDYSYEQYF. In DNA, the CDR3 is TGCGCCAGCAGCCCTGTAGACTACTCCTACGAGCAGTACTTC.

In this sample, this clonotype turned up many times. The rearrangement joins TRBV29-1 to TRBJ2-1, with 16 bases fitting TRBD2. Germline trimming cut 2 bases from V and 8 bases from J; bases unmatched to any gene: 6. CDR1 SQVTM and CDR2 ANQGSEA come from the germline V gene. This CDR3 has 16 amino acids. The CDR3 spells CSVESGLAGGSDEQFF. As DNA, the CDR3 is TGCAGCGTTGAATCGGGACTAGCGGGAGGGTCCGATGAGCAGTTCTTC.

The V gene is TRBV5-1, the J gene TRBJ2-2; TRBD1 agrees at 7 bases. Germline V gene data show CDR1 as SGHRS and CDR2 as YFSETQ. The CDR3 is 17 residues long. V lost 3 bases and J lost 5; bases outside the gene matches: 13. The CDR3 bases are TGCGCCAGCAGCTCCCCCCCCAGGACAGGAGATACCGGGGAGCTGTTTTTT. The encoded protein is CASSSPPRTGDTGELFF.

This clonotype has more than one count but fewer than ten. V gene TRBV6-5 combines with J gene TRBJ2-2; the D gene is possibly TRBD1 (6 bases). The ends were cut back, 2 bases at V and 7 bases at J, with 8 bases in the middle. The germline V gene encodes CDR1 MNHEY and CDR2 SVGAGI. The length of the CDR3 is 13 residues. CDR3 sequence: CASSYRGYGELFF. CDR3 sequence (DNA): TGTGCCAGCAGTTACAGGGGGTACGGGGAGCTGTTTTTT.

In its sample, this clonotype was seen a few times. This chain joins TRBV27 and TRBJ2-3; D may match TRBD1 or TRBD2 (5 bases each). Germline V gene data show CDR1 as MNHEY and CDR2 as SMNVEV (reference sequence). This CDR3 has 15 amino acids. V was clipped by 3 bases and J by 0 bases, with 10 bases between them. CDR3 nucleotide sequence: TGTGCCAGCAGTTTCTTGGGACGTAGCACAGATACGCAGTATTTT. This translates into CASSFLGRSTDTQYF.

V is TRBV24-1 and J is TRBJ2-2; 11 bases align to TRBD2. The germline V gene has CDR1 KGHDR and CDR2 SFDVKD. CDR3 length equals 17 residues. Germline trimming cut 4 bases from V and 2 bases from J; bases unmatched to any gene: 5. The CDR3 DNA is TGTGCCACCAGTGACTATAGCGGGAGGGAAAACACCGGGGAGCTGTTTTTT. This encodes CATSDYSGRENTGELFF.

The genes are TRBV20-1 and TRBJ2-1, with D possibly being TRBD2 (7 bases). The germline V and J ends were trimmed by 1 base and 4 bases, with 11 bases remaining between them. CDR3 length equals 14 residues. Germline values: CDR1 DFQATT, CDR2 SNEGSKA (reference sequence). The CDR3 bases are TGCAGTGCTAGAGGGGAGGGGGTATACAATGAGCAGTTCTTC. Translated, it gives CSARGEGVYNEQFF.

Only a few counts were recorded for this clonotype. The rearrangement uses TRBV28 and TRBJ2-5; D ambiguous. The CDR3 has 15 amino acids. The germline CDR1 and CDR2 sequences are MDHEN and SYDVKM. The V and J ends lost 2 bases and 1 base respectively, with 11 bases between them. As DNA, the CDR3 is TGTGCCAGCAGTTTAAAGGGCAGACTCCAAGAGACCCAGTACTTC. Amino acid sequence: CASSLKGRLQETQYF.

CDR3 loop: CASSPRLPQVSVAGELFF. The DNA for the CDR3 is TGTGCCAGCAGCCCTCGACTACCCCAGGTGTCGGTCGCCGGGGAGCTGTTTTTT. The J gene is TRBJ2-2, the V gene TRBV7-8; D perhaps matches TRBD2 (5 bases). V was pared by 5 bases and J by 6 bases, with 25 bases between. The V gene's germline CDR1 is SGHVS and CDR2 FQNEAQ. CDR3 length: 18 amino acids.

The V call is TRBV24-1, the J call TRBJ2-2; TRBD2 is a possible D gene (5 bases). Germline V gives CDR1 KGHDR, CDR2 SFDVKD. Trimming took 1 base from V and 1 from J, leaving 9 bases between them. The CDR3 length is 16 residues. CDR3 loop: CATSDFRSENTGELFF. The CDR3 nucleotides are TGTGCCACCAGTGATTTCCGTAGCGAGAACACCGGGGAGCTGTTTTTT.

There are a few counts of this clonotype. The chain carries TRBV4-1 and TRBJ1-4; D is undetermined. The CDR3 runs 15 residues. V was pared by 1 base and J by 8 bases, with 14 bases between. Germline V gene data show CDR1 as MGHRA and CDR2 as YSYEKL. As DNA, the CDR3 is TGCGCCAGCAGCCAAGCTCGGGGTACGGAGGAAAAACTGTTTTTT. It is translated as CASSQARGTEEKLFF.

A few counts support this clonotype. The J gene is TRBJ2-7, the V gene TRBV6-2 or TRBV6-3, with D tentatively TRBD2 (6 bases). The V end was cut by 2 bases, the J end by 7 bases, with 12 bases between. The CDR3 loop spans 13 amino acids. Per the germline V gene, CDR1 is MNHEY and CDR2 is SVGEGT. The CDR3: CASSYTPAGEQYV. The CDR3 nucleotides read TGTGCCAGCAGTTACACCCCGGCGGGAGAGCAGTACGTC.

Comments on this clonotype: The junction departs from germline at one end; a sequencing error may be responsible. The chain has TRBV7-8 and TRBJ1-3, with D uncertain. The CDR3 is 16 amino acids. Germline V lookup: CDR1 SGHVS, CDR2 FQNEAQ. For the CDR3, the DNA is TGTGCCAGCAGCCTGATCACTAACCCCTTTGGAACCACCATATATTTT. Its translation is CASSLITNPFGTTIYF.

The chain links TRBV5-1 to TRBJ2-3, with 8 bases aligning to TRBD1. Germline V gives CDR1 SGHRS, CDR2 YFSETQ. J was trimmed by 2 bases and V by 7 bases; bases with no gene match: 12. This CDR3 has 16 amino acids. CDR3 residues: CASLTSTGGNTDTQYF. CDR3 DNA sequence: TGCGCCAGCTTGACCTCTACAGGGGGAAACACAGATACGCAGTATTTT.

The rearrangement joins TRBV12-3 or TRBV12-4 to TRBJ2-5; D might be TRBD2 (7 bases). The CDR3 runs 17 residues. V shed 1 base and J shed 0 bases, with 15 bases lying between them. In DNA form, the CDR3 reads TGTGCCAGCAGTTTAGGGTGGGGGGGCCGAGACCAAGAGACCCAGTACTTC. Amino acids: CASSLGWGGRDQETQYF.

This clonotype was counted between two and nine times. This chain connects TRBV10-3 to TRBJ1-2; D is undetermined. The CDR3 loop spans 15 amino acids. The V and J ends lost 3 bases and 2 bases respectively, with 13 bases between them. The germline V gene encodes CDR1 ENHRY and CDR2 SYGVKD. The CDR3 loop is CAISEHSERNYGYTF. CDR3 DNA sequence: TGTGCCATCAGTGAACACAGCGAGCGGAACTATGGCTACACCTTC.

The rearrangement links TRBV24-1 to TRBJ1-5; D may be TRBD1 (5 bases). The CDR3 spans 17 residues. Trimming took off 4 bases at V and 5 bases at J, with 20 bases between the two ends. The germline V gene encodes CDR1 KGHDR and CDR2 SFDVKD. The CDR3 DNA follows: TGTGCCACCAGTGAGTTTAGTCCGGGGACCCCAGATCAGCCCCAGCATTTT. Translating it yields CATSEFSPGTPDQPQHF.

The chain has TRBV11-2 and TRBJ2-1; 7 bases line up with TRBD1. The CDR3 length is 14 residues. The V gene end was trimmed by 3 bases and the J gene end by 10 bases; junction bases not matched to a gene: 9. The germline V gene has CDR1 SGHAT and CDR2 FQNNGV. The DNA of the CDR3 is TGTGCCAGCAGCTTGGCCGGGACAGTACAGGAGCAGTTCTTC. It is translated as CASSLAGTVQEQFF.

This clonotype was seen only a few times. The genes are TRBV7-9 and TRBJ2-7, with TRBD2 matching over 8 bases. CDR1 and CDR2 (germline): SEHNR, FQNEAQ (reference sequence). The V segment lost 4 bases and the J segment 3 bases; nucleotides outside the gene matches: 8. This CDR3 contains 15 residues. The CDR3 loop reads CASSSIGGALYEQYF. The CDR3 coding sequence is TGTGCCAGCAGCTCCATCGGGGGGGCTCTCTACGAGCAGTACTTC.

The J gene is TRBJ2-7, the V gene TRBV4-1; D possibly uses TRBD1 or TRBD2 (6 bases each). V lost 0 bases and J lost 3, with 9 bases in between. The germline V gene has CDR1 MGHRA and CDR2 YSYEKL. The CDR3 totals 14 residues. The CDR3 here is CASSQERGVYEQYV. The CDR3 DNA is TGCGCCAGCAGCCAAGAAAGGGGGGTCTACGAGCAGTACGTC.

In this sample, this clonotype turned up a few times. The rearrangement links TRBV11-2 to TRBJ2-7; the D is unclear. The CDR3 spans 14 residues. Germline CDR1 SGHAT, CDR2 FQNNGV. The ends were cut back, 5 bases at V and 6 bases at J, with 17 bases in the middle. This chain's CDR3 is CASSPTQWLGEQYF. In DNA form, the CDR3 reads TGTGCCAGCAGCCCCACCCAATGGCTCGGCGAGCAGTACTTC.

Ten or more counts support this clonotype. CDR3 coding DNA: TGTGCCAGCAGCTTAGAGGAAGTGGGCTACACCTTC. It translates to CASSLEEVGYTF. This chain links TRBV7-2 with TRBJ1-2; D not resolved. This CDR3 has 12 amino acids. Germline V CDR1 and CDR2: SGHTA, FQGNSA. Deletions cut 1 base from V and 8 bases from J, with 8 bases between.

Many counts were recorded for this clonotype. V is TRBV29-1 and J is TRBJ1-3; no reliable D call. V was shortened by 6 bases and J by 4 bases, with 19 bases between the two germline ends. Germline V gene sequence: CDR1 SQVTM, CDR2 ANQGSEA. This CDR3 is 15 amino acids long. CDR3 DNA: TGCAGCGTCAGCACCTCGACCGGCGCGGGAAACACCATATATTTT. Translation: CSVSTSTGAGNTIYF.

This clonotype was recorded a few times. This chain links TRBV12-3 or TRBV12-4 with TRBJ1-3; possibly TRBD1 for D (6 bases). V lost 3 bases and J 0 bases, leaving 12 bases between the germline ends. This CDR3 region has 16 residues. This CDR3 is CASSFGGHRSGNTIYF. CDR3 nucleotides: TGTGCCAGCAGTTTCGGGGGACACCGCTCTGGAAACACCATATATTTT.

This clonotype was seen a few times. The junction shows a germline mismatch at one end, possibly a read error. This sequence joins TRBV29-1 and TRBJ1-2, with 12 nucleotides matching TRBD1. The germline gives CDR1 SQVTM, CDR2 ANQGSEA. The CDR3 consists of 16 residues. The CDR3 spells CSAEGTGGAPSYGYTF. Written as DNA, the CDR3 is TGCAGCGCTGAAGGGACAGGGGGCGCACCTAGCTATGGCTACACCTTC.

This clonotype was seen repeatedly, ten times or more. The V gene is TRBV5-1, the J gene TRBJ2-1; TRBD1 might be the D (7 bases). The CDR3 spans 16 residues. CDR1 and CDR2 (germline): SGHRS, YFSETQ. Between the trimmed V and J ends, which lost 0 bases and 3 bases, there was a span of 13 bases. The CDR3 is CASSLAGGGVYNEQFF. The CDR3, as DNA: TGCGCCAGCAGCTTGGCCGGAGGGGGCGTCTACAATGAGCAGTTCTTC.

This clonotype turned up a few times. The chain uses TRBV6-2 or TRBV6-3 and TRBJ2-7; 7 bases fit TRBD2. The CDR3 covers 15 residues. The germline CDR1 and CDR2 sequences are MNHEY and SVGEGT. The V gene end was trimmed by 3 bases and the J gene end by 2 bases; junction bases not matched to a gene: 7. The CDR3 loop reads CASSYYGTTPYEQYF. CDR3 DNA: TGTGCCAGCAGTTATTATGGGACTACGCCCTACGAGCAGTACTTC.

The gene calls are TRBV6-1 and TRBJ2-5; TRBD1 agrees at 9 bases. Germline CDR1 MNHNS, CDR2 SASEGT. Trimming at V came to 7 bases and at J to 5 bases, leaving 8 bases not matched to a gene. The CDR3 loop spans 14 amino acids. CDR3 DNA: TGTGCCAGCACCCTAGGGACAGGGCCGGAGACCCAGTACTTC. Protein sequence: CASTLGTGPETQYF.

This chain connects TRBV6-2 or TRBV6-3 to TRBJ2-1; D is perhaps TRBD1 (6 bases). Germline V gives CDR1 MNHEY, CDR2 SVGEGT. The ends were cut back, 1 base at V and 5 bases at J, with 15 bases in the middle. The CDR3 has 16 residues. The CDR3 loop reads CASSYLRGQLNNEQFF. The CDR3 DNA is TGTGCCAGCAGTTACTTGCGCGGACAGCTTAACAATGAGCAGTTCTTC.